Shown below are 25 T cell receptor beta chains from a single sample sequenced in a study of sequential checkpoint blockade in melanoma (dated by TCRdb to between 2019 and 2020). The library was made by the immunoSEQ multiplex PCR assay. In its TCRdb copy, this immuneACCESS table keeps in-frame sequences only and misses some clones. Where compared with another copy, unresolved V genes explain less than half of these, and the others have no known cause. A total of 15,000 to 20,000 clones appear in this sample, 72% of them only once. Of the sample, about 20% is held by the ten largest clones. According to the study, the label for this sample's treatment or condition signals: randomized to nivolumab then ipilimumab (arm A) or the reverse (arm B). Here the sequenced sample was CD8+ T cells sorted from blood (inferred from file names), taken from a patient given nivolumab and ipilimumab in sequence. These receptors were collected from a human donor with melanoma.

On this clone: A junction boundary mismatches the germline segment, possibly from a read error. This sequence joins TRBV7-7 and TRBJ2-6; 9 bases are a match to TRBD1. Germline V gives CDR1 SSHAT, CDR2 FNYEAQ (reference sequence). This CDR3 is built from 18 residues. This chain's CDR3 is CASSIGTGTLSGANVLTF. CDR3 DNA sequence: TGTGCTAGCAGCATTGGGACAGGGACCCTCTCTGGGGCCAACGTCCTGACTTTC. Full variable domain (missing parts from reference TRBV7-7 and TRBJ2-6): GAGVSQSPRYKVTKRGQDVTLRCDPISSHATLYWYQQALGQGPEFLTYFNYEAQPDKSGLPSDRFSAERPEGSISTLTIQRTEQRDSAMYRCASSIGTGTLSGANVLTFGAGSRLTVL.

The DNA of the CDR3 is TGTGCCAGTAGTGTCCAGGGGGCGAACCCCCTCCATGGCTACACCTTC. Amino acids: CASSVQGANPLHGYTF. The V gene is TRBV19, the J gene TRBJ1-2, with 8 nucleotides matching TRBD1. Unmatched junction bases numbered 14, after V lost 5 bases and J lost 6 bases. From germline, CDR1 is LNHDA and CDR2 SQIVND (reference sequence). The CDR3 runs to 16 residues.

DNA of the CDR3: TGTGCCATCTCAGGGGGTAGCTCCTACGAGCAGTACTTC. This gives the protein CAISGGSSYEQYF. This chain connects TRBV7-9 to TRBJ2-7, with 7 bases identical to TRBD1. The V segment lost 10 bases and the J segment 0 bases; nucleotides outside the gene matches: 6. Germline assignment: CDR1 SEHNR and CDR2 FQNEAQ (reference sequence). The CDR3 spans 13 residues.

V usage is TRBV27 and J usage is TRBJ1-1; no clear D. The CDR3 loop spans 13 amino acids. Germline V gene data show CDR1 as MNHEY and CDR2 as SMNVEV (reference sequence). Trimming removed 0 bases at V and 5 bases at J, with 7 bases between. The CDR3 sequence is CASSLSGGTEAFF. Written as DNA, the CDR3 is TGTGCCAGCAGTTTATCGGGAGGTACTGAAGCTTTCTTT.

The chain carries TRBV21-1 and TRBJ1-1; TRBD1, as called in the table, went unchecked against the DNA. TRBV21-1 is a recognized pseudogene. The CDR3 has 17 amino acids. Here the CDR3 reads CASSKRPGQGARTEAFF. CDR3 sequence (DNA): TGTGCCAGCAGCAAGCGGCCGGGACAGGGGGCGAGGACTGAAGCTTTCTTT.

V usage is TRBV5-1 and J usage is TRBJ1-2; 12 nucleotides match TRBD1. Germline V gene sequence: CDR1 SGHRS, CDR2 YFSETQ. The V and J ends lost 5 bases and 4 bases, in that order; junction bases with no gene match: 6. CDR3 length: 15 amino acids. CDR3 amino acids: CASSSGTGGFYGYTF. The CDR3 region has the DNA TGCGCCAGCAGTTCCGGGACAGGGGGCTTCTATGGCTACACCTTC. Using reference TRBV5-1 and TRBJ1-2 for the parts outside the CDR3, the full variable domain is KAGVTQTPRYLIKTRGQQVTLSCSPISGHRSVSWYQQTPGQGLQFLFEYFSETQRNKGNFPGRFSGRQFSNSRSEMNVSTLELGDSALYLCASSSGTGGFYGYTFGSGTRLTVV.

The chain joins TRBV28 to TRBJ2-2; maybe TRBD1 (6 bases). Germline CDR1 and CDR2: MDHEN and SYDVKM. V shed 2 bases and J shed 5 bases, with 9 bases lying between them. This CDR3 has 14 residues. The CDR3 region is CASSLTGWTGELFF. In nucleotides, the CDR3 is TGTGCCAGCAGTTTAACAGGGTGGACCGGGGAGCTGTTTTTT.

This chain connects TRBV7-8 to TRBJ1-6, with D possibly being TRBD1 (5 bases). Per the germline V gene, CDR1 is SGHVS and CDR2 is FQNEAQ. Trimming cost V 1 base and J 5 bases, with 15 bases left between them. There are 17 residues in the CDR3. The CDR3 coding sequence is TGTGCCAGCAGCTTAGGAGTAGCCGGGGGGAATAATTCACCCCTCCACTTT. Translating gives CASSLGVAGGNNSPLHF.

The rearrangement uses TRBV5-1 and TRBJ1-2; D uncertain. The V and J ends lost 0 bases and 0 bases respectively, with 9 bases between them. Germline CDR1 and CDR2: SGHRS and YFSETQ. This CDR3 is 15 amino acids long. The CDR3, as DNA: TGCGCCAGCAGCTTGGCCAGCGCAACTAACTATGGCTACACCTTC. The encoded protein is CASSLASATNYGYTF.

In nucleotides, the CDR3 is TGTGCCAGCTCAGCAGCCTACAGGGCTCAGCCCCAGCATTTT. Encoded protein: CASSAAYRAQPQHF. The chain uses TRBV6-5 and TRBJ1-5, with D perhaps TRBD1 (6 bases). This CDR3 spans 14 amino acids. V dropped 8 bases and J dropped 6 bases, with 17 bases sitting between them. Germline CDR1 reads MNHEY; CDR2 reads SVGAGI.

CDR3 in DNA: TGTGCCAGCAGTGCCCCGCGGCATGGCTACACCTTC. This translates into CASSAPRHGYTF. V is TRBV25-1 and J is TRBJ1-2; D remains ambiguous. Germline assignment: CDR1 MGHDK and CDR2 SYGVNS. The CDR3 length is 12 residues. Trimming stripped 4 bases from V and 6 bases from J, with 9 bases between.

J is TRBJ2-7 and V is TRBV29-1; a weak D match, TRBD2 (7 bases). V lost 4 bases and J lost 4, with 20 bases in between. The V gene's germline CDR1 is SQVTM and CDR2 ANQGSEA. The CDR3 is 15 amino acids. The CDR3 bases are TGCAGCGTTGTAGGGGGGGATGTTTTGGGTTACGAGCAGTACTTC. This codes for CSVVGGDVLGYEQYF.

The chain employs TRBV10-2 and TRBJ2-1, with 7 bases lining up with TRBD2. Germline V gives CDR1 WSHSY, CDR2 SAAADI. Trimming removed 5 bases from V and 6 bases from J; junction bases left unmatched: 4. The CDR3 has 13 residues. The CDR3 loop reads CASSITSANEQFF. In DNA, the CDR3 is TGCGCCAGCAGTATAACTAGCGCCAATGAGCAGTTCTTC.

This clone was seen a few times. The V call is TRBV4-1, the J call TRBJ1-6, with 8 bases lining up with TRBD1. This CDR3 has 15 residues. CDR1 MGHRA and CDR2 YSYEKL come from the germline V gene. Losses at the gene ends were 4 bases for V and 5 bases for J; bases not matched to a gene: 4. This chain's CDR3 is CASSRTGRNNSPLHF. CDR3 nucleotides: TGCGCCAGCAGCCGGACAGGGCGAAATAATTCACCCCTCCACTTT.

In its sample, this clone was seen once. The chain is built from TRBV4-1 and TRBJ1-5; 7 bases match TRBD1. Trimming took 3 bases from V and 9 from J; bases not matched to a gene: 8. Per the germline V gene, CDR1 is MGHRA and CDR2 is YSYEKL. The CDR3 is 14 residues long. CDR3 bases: TGCGCCAGCAGCCAGGAAACAGGGGATCGGCCCCAGCATTTT. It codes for CASSQETGDRPQHF.

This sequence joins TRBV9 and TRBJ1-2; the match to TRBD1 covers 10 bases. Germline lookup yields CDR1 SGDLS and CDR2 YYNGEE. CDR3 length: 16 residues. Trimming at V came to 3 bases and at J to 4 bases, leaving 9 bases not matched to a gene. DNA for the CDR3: TGTGCCAGCAGCGGAGGGACAGGGGACCAAGGCTATGGCTACACCTTC. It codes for CASSGGTGDQGYGYTF.

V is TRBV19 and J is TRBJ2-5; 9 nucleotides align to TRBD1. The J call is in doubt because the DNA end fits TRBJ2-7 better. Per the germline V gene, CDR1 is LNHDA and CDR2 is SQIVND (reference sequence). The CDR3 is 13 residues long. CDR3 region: CASRGQGTYEQYF. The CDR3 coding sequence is TGTGCCAGCAGAGGACAGGGGACCTACGAGCAGTACTTC.

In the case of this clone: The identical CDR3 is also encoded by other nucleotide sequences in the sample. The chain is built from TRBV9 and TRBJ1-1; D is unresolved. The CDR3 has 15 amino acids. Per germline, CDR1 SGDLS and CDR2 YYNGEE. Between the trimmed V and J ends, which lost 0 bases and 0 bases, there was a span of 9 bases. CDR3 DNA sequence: TGTGCCAGCAGCGTAGGTGGGCAGTTGAACACTGAAGCTTTCTTT. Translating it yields CASSVGGQLNTEAFF.

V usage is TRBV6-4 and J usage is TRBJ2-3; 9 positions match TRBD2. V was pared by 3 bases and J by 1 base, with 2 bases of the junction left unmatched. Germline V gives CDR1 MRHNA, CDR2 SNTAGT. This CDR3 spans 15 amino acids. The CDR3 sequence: CASSEAGGRTDTQYF. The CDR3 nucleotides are TGTGCCAGCAGTGAAGCGGGGGGACGCACAGATACGCAGTATTTT.

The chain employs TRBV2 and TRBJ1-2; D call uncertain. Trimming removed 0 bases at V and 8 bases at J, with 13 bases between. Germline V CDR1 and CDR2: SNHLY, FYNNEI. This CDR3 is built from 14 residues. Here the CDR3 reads CASSEAPLGEGYTF. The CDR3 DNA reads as TGTGCCAGCAGTGAAGCGCCTCTTGGGGAGGGCTACACCTTC.

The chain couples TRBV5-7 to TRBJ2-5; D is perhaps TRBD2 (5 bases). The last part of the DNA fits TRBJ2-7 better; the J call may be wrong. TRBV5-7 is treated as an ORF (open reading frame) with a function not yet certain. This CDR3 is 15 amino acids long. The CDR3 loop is CASSLRTPRSYEQYF. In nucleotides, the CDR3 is TGTGCCAGCAGCTTGAGGACTCCCCGCTCCTACGAGCAGTACTTC.

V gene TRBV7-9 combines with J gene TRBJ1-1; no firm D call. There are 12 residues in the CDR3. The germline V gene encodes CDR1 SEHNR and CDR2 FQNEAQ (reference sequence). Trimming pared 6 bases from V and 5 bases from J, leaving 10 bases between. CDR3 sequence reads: CASRGRETEAFF. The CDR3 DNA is TGTGCCAGCAGAGGACGGGAGACTGAAGCTTTCTTT. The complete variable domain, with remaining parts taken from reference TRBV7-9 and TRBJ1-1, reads DTGVSQNPRHKITKRGQNVTFRCDPISEHNRLYWYRQTLGQGPEFLTYFQNEAQLEKSRLLSDRFSAERPKGSFSTLEIQRTEQGDSAMYLCASRGRETEAFFGQGTRLTVV.

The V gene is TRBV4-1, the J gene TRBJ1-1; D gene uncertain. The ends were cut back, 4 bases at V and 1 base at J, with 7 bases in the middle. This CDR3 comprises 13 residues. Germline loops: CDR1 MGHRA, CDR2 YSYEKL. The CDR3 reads CASSRVPNTEAFF. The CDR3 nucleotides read TGCGCCAGCAGCCGAGTTCCGAACACTGAAGCTTTCTTT.

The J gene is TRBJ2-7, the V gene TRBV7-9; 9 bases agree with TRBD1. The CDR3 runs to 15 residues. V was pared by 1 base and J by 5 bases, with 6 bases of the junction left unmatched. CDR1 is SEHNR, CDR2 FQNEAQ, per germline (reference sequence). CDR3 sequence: CASSLVEGTGNEQYF. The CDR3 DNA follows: TGTGCCAGCAGCTTAGTTGAAGGGACAGGGAACGAGCAGTACTTC.

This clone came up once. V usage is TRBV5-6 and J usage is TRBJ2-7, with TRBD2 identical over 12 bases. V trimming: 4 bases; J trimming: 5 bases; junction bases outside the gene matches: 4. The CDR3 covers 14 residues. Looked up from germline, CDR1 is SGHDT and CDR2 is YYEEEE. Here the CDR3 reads CASSGTSGSHEQYF. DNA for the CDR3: TGTGCCAGCAGCGGGACTAGCGGGTCCCACGAGCAGTACTTC.